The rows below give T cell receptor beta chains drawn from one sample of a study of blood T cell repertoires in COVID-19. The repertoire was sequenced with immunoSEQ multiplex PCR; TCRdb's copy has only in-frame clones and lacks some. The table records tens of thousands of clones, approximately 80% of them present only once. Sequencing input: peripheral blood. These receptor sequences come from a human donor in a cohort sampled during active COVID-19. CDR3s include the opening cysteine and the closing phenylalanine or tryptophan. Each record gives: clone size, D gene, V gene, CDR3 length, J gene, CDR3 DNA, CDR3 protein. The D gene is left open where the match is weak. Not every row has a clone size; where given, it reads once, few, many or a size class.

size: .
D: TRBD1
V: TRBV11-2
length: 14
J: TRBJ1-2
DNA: TGTGCCAGCAGCCTCCGGACAGGGTCCTATGGCTACACCTTC
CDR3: CASSLRTGSYGYTF

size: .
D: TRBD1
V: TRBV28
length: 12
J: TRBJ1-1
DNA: TGTGCCAGCACGAACAGGGGCACTGAAGCTTTCTTT
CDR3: CASTNRGTEAFF

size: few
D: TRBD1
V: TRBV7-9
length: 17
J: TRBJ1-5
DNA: TGTGCCAGCAGCTTAGCACCCCGACAGGGTCTGAATCAGCCCCAGCATTTT
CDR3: CASSLAPRQGLNQPQHF

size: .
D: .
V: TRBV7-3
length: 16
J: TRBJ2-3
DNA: TGTGCCAGCAGTCAGAGATCGGCGGGGCTGCAGGGTACGCAGTATTTT
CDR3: CASSQRSAGLQGTQYF

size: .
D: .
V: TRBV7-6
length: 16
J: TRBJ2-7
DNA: TGTGCCAGCAGCTTAGGAGGAGATTTGAGCTCCTACGAGCAGTACTTC
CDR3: CASSLGGDLSSYEQYF

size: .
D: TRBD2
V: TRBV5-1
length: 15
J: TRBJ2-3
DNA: TGCGCCAGCAGCATCGGACTAGCGGACACAGATACGCAGTATTTT
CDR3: CASSIGLADTDTQYF

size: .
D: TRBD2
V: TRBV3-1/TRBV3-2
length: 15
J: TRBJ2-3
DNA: TGTGCCAGCAGCCAAGCGGCGGGGGGGACAGATACGCAGTATTTT
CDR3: CASSQAAGGTDTQYF

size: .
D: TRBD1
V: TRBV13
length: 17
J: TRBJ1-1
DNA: TGTGCCAGCAGCTTAGGCCCAGACAGGGGATCAGAAACTGAAGCTTTCTTT
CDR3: CASSLGPDRGSETEAFF

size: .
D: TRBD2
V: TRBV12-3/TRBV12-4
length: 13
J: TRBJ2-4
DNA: TGTGCCAGCAGCTCGCTACTAGCGGGCCGTCAGTACTTC
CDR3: CASSSLLAGRQYF

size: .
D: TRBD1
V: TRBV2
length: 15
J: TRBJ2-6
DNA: TGTGCCAGCAGCTATGACAGGGCTGGGGCCAACGTCCTGACTTTC
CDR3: CASSYDRAGANVLTF

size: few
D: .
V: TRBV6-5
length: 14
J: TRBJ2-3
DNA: TGTGCCAGCATGAGAGGTGGAACCACAGATACGCAGTATTTT
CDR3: CASMRGGTTDTQYF

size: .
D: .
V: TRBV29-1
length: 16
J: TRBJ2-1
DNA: TGCAGCGTCGGTACGATAGGACAGAGCTCCTACAATGAGCAGTTCTTC
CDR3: CSVGTIGQSSYNEQFF

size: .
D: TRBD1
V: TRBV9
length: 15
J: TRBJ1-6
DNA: TGTGCCAGCAGCGTAGACAGGGGGTGGAATTCACCCCTCCACTTT
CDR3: CASSVDRGWNSPLHF

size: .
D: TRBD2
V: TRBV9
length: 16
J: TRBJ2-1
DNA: TGTGCCAGCAGCTTGGGCGCGGGGGGCTCCTACAATGAGCAGTTCTTC
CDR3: CASSLGAGGSYNEQFF

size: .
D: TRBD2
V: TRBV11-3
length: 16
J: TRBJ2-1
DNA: TGTGCCAGCAGCTCACGACTAGCGCGCTCCTACAATGAGCAGTTCTTC
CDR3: CASSSRLARSYNEQFF

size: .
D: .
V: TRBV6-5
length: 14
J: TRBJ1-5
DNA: TGTGCCAGCCAGGAGGGGGGGACGGGACAGCCCCAGCATTTT
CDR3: CASQEGGTGQPQHF

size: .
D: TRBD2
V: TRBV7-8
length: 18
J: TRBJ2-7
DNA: TGTGCCAGCAGCTCCCGCGAGCGGGGGGTAGGGGTAGCTGGCGAGCAGTACTTC
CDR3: CASSSRERGVGVAGEQYF

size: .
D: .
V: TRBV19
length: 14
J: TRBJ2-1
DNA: TGTGCCAGTAGTGGCAGGGAGCCCAGGGGTGAGCAGTTCTTC
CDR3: CASSGREPRGEQFF

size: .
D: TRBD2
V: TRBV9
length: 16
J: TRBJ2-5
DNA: TGTGCCAGCAGCCCGCGACTAGCGGGGGGACAAGAGACCCAGTACTTC
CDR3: CASSPRLAGGQETQYF

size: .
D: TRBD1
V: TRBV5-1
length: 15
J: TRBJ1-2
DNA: TGCGCCAGCACCCGGACAGGGAGCCCTAACTATGGCTACACCTTC
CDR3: CASTRTGSPNYGYTF

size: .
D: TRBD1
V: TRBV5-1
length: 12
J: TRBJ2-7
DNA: TGCGCCAGCAGCTATGGACAGGGCGAGCAGTACTTC
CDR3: CASSYGQGEQYF

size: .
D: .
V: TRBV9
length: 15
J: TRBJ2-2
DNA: TGTGCCAGCAGCGTAGGTCCAGCGAACACCGGGGAGCTGTTTTTT
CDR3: CASSVGPANTGELFF

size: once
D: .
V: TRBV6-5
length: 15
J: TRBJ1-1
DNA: TGTGCCAGCAGTTACTCGACAGGCCAAAACACTGAAGCTTTCTTT
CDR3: CASSYSTGQNTEAFF

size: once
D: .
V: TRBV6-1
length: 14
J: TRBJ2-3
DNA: TGTGCCAGCAGTGAATTCTATTCGAGAGATACGCAGTATTTT
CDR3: CASSEFYSRDTQYF

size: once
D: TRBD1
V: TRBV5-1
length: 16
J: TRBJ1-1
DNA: TGCGCCAGCAGCTTCACCCAGGGGGCGCGGGGCACTGAAGCTTTCTTT
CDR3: CASSFTQGARGTEAFF

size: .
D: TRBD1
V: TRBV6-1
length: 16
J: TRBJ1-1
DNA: TGTGCCAGCAGTGCTCGGCCGACAGGGGATGACACTGAAGCTTTCTTT
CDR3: CASSARPTGDDTEAFF

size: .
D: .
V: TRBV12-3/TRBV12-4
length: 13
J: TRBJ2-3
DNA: TGTGCCAGCAGTTCGCCGGGGGTAGATACGCAGTATTTT
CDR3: CASSSPGVDTQYF

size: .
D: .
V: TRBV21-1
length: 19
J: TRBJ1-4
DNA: TGTGCCAGCAGCAAAGGGAGCACGGACAGGGGCCGAGAAAATGAAAAACTGTTTTTT
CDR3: CASSKGSTDRGRENEKLFF

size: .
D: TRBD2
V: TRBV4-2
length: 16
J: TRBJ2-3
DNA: TGTGCCAGCAGCCAAGATAAGGTAGCGGGGGTGGATACGCAGTATTTT
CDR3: CASSQDKVAGVDTQYF

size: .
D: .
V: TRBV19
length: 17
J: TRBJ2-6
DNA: TGTGCCAGTAGTATGGGCGGACTGACCTCTGGGGCCAACGTCCTGACTTTC
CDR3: CASSMGGLTSGANVLTF

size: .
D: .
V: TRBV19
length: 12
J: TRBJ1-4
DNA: TGTGCCAGTAGCGGGGTACGAGAAAAACTGTTTTTT
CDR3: CASSGVREKLFF

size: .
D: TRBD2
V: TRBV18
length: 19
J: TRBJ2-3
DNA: TGTGCCAGCTCACCACTTGGACTAGCGGGGCTCCGCGGCACAGATACGCAGTATTTT
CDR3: CASSPLGLAGLRGTDTQYF